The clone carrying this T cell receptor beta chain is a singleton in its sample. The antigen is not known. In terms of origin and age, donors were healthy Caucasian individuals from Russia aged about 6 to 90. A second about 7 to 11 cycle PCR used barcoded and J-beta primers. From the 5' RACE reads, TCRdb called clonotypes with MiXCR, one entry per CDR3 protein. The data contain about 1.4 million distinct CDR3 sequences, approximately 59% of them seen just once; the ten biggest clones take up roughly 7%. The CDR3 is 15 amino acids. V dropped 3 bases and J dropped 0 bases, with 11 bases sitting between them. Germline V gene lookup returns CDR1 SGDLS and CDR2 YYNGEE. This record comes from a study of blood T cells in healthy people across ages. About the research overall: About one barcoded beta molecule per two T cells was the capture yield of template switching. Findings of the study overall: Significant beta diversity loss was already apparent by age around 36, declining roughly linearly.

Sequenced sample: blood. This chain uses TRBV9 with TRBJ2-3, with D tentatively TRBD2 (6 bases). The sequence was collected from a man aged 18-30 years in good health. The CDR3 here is CASSAGGGSTDTQYF. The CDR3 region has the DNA TGTGCCAGCAGCGCCGGTGGGGGGAGCACAGATACGCAGTATTTT.